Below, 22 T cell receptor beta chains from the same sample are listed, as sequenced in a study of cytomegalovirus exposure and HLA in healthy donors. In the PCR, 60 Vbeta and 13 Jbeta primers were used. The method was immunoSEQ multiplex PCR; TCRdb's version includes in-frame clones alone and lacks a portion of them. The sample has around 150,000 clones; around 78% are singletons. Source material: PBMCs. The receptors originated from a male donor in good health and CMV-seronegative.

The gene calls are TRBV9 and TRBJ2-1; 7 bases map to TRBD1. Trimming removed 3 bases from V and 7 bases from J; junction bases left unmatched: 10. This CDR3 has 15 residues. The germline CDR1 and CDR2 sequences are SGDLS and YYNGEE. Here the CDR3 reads CASSASPGQWNEQFF. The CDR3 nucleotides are TGTGCCAGCAGCGCATCACCGGGACAGTGGAATGAGCAGTTCTTC. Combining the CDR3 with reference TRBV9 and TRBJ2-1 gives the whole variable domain DSGVTQTPKHLITATGQRVTLRCSPRSGDLSVYWYQQSLDQGLQFLIQYYNGEERAKGNILERFSAQQFPDLHSELNLSSLELGDSALYFCASSASPGQWNEQFFGPGTRLTVL.

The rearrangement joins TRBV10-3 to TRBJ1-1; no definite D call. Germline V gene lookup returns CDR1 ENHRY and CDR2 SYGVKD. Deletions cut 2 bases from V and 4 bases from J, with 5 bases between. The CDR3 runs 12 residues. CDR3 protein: CAISEGPTEAFF. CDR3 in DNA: TGTGCCATCAGTGAGGGGCCCACTGAAGCTTTCTTT.

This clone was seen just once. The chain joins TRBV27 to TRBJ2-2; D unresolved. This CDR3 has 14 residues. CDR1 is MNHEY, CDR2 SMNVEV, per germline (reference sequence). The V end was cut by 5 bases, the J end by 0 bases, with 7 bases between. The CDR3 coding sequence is TGTGCCAGCAGTCTCAACACGAACACCGGGGAGCTGTTTTTT. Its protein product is CASSLNTNTGELFF.

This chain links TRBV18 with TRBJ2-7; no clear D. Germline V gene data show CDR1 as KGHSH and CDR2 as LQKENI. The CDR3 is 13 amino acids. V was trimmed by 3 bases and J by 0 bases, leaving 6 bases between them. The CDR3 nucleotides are TGTGCCAGCTCACCGTCTACCTCCTACGAGCAGTACTTC. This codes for CASSPSTSYEQYF.

CDR3 sequence reads: CAIKSLTDPSGGYTF. The CDR3 DNA is TGTGCCATCAAGTCTCTGACAGACCCTTCAGGGGGCTACACCTTC. The chain is built from TRBV10-3 and TRBJ1-2, with D possibly matching TRBD1 (5 bases). The CDR3 runs 15 residues. With 7 bases removed from V and 8 bases from J, the gap between germline ends came to 23 bases. CDR1 is ENHRY, CDR2 SYGVKD, per germline.

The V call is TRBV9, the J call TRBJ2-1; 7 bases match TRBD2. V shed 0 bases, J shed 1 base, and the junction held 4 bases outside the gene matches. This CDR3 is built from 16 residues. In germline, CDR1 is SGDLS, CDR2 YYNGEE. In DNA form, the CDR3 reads TGTGCCAGCAGCGTAGGAGGTAGCGGGTCCTACAATGAGCAGTTCTTC. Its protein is CASSVGGSGSYNEQFF.

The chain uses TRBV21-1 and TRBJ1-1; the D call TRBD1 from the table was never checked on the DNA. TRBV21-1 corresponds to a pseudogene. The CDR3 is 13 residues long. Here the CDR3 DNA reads TGTGCCAGAGGACAGGGGTCGAACACTGAAGCTTTCTTT. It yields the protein CARGQGSNTEAFF.

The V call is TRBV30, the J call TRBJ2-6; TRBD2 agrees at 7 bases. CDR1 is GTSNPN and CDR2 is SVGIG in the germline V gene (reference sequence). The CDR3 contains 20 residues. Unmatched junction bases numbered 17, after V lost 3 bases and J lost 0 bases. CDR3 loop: CAWSLGWGGGISSGANVLTF. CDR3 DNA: TGTGCCTGGAGCCTGGGATGGGGGGGTGGGATATCCTCTGGGGCCAACGTCCTGACTTTC.

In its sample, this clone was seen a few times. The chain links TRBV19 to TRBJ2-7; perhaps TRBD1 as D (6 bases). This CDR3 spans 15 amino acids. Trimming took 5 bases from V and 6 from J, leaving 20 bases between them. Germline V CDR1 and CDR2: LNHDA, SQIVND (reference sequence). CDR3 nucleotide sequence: TGTGCCAGTAGTCCCCGAAGACAGGCACTACGCGAGCAGTACTTC. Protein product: CASSPRRQALREQYF.

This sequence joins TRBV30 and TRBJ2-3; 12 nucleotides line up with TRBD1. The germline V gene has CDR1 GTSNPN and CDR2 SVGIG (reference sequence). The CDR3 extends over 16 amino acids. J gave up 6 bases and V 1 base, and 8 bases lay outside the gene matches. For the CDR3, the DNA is TGTGCCTGGAGTGCCGGGACAGGGGGCAAGGGGGATACGCAGTATTTT. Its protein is CAWSAGTGGKGDTQYF. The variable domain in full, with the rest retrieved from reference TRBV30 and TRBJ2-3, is SQTIHQWPATLVQPVGSPLSLECTVEGTSNPNLYWYRQAAGRGLQLLFYSVGIGQISSEVPQNLSASRPQDRQFILSSKKLLLSDSGFYLCAWSAGTGGKGDTQYFGPGTRLTVL.

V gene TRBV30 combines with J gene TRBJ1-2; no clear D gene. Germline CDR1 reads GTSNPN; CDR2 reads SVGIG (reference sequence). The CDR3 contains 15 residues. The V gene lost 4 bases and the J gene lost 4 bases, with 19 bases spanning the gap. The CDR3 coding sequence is TGTGCCTGGAATGGCTCTCCCCCGTCTGGCTATGGCTACACCTTC. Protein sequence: CAWNGSPPSGYGYTF. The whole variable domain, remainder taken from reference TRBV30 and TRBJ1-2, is SQTIHQWPATLVQPVGSPLSLECTVEGTSNPNLYWYRQAAGRGLQLLFYSVGIGQISSEVPQNLSASRPQDRQFILSSKKLLLSDSGFYLCAWNGSPPSGYGYTFGSGTRLTVV.

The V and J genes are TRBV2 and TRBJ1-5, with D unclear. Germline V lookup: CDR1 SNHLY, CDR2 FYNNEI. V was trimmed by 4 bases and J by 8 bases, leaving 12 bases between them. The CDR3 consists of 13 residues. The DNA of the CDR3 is TGTGCCAGCAGTGTGCGGTCCCGTGAGCCCCAGCATTTT. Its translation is CASSVRSREPQHF. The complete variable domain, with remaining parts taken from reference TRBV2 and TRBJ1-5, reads EPEVTQTPSHQVTQMGQEVILRCVPISNHLYFYWYRQILGQKVEFLVSFYNNEISEKSEIFDDQFSVERPDGSNFTLKIRSTKLEDSAMYFCASSVRSREPQHFGDGTRLSIL.

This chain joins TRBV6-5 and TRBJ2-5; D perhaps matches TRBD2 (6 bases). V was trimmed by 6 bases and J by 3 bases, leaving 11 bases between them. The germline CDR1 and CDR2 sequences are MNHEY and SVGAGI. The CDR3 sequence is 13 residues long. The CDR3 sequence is CASRRDLKETQYF. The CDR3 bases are TGTGCCAGCAGGCGGGACCTTAAAGAGACCCAGTACTTC.

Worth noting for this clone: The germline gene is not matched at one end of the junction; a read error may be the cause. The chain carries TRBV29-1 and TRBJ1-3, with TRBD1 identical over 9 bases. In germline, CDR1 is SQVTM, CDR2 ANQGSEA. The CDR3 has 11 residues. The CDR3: CSARTGAGAHF. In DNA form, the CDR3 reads TGCAGCGCCCGGACAGGGGCCGGGGCACATTTT.

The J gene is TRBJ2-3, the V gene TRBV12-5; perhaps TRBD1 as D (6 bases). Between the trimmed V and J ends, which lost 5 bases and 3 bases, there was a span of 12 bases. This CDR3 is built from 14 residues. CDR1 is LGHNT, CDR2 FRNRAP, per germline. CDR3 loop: CASGQQGLTDTQYF. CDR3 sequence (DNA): TGTGCTAGTGGTCAGCAGGGGTTAACAGATACGCAGTATTTT.

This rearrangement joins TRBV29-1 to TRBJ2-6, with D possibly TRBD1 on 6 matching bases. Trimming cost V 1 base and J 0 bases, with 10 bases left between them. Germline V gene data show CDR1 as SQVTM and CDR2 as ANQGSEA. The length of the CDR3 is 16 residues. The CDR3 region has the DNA TGCAGCGTTGAAGCCCGACAGGCCTCTGGGGCCAACGTCCTGACTTTC. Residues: CSVEARQASGANVLTF.

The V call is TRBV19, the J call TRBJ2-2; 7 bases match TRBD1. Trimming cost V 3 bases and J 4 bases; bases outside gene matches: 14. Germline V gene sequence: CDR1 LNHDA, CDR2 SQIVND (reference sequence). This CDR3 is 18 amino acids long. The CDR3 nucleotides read TGTGCCAGTAGTATTTTTCTCGGTGGACAGGTTAGCACCGGGGAGCTGTTTTTT. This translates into CASSIFLGGQVSTGELFF.

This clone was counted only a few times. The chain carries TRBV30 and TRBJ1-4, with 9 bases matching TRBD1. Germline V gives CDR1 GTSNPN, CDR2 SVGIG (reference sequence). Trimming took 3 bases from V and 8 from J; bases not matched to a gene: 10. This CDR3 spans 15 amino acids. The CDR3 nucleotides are TGTGCCTGGAGCGAGATGACAGGGGGGCGGGAAAAACTGTTTTTT. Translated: CAWSEMTGGREKLFF.

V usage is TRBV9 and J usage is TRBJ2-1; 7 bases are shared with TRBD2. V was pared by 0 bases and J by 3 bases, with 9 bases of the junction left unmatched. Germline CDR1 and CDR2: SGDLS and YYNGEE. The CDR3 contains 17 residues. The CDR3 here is CASSVGLAGVGYNEQFF. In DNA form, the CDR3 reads TGTGCCAGCAGCGTAGGATTGGCGGGAGTGGGCTACAATGAGCAGTTCTTC. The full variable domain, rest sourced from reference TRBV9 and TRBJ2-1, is DSGVTQTPKHLITATGQRVTLRCSPRSGDLSVYWYQQSLDQGLQFLIQYYNGEERAKGNILERFSAQQFPDLHSELNLSSLELGDSALYFCASSVGLAGVGYNEQFFGPGTRLTVL.

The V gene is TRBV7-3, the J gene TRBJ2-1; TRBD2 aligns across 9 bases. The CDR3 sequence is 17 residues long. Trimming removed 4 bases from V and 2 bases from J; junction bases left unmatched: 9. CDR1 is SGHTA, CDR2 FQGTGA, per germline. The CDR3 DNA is TGTGCCAGCAGCTCCTCGGGACTAGCCTTCGCCTACAATGAGCAGTTCTTC. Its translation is CASSSSGLAFAYNEQFF.

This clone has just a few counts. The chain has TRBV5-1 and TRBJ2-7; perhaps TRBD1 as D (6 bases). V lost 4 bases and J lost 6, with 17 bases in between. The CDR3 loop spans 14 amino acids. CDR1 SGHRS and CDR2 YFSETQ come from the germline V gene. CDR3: CASSLGGGVSEQYF. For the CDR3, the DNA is TGCGCCAGCAGCCTAGGGGGTGGCGTCTCCGAGCAGTACTTC.

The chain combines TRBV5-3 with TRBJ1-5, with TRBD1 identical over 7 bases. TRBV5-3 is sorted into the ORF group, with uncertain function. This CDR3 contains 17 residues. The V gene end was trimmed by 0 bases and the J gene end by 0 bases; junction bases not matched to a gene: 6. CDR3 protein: CARSLDRGHFSNQPQHF. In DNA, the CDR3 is TGTGCCAGAAGCTTGGACAGGGGACATTTTAGCAATCAGCCCCAGCATTTT.